This T cell receptor beta chain comes out of a study of blood T cells in healthy people across ages. Overall study findings and caveats: Long-lived donors exceeded aged donors in naive CD4+ cells and diversity.

Using a J-beta primer mix together with a sample-barcoded 5' primer, a second PCR was run for roughly 6 to 12 cycles. Unique molecular identifiers of 12 random nucleotides labeled each cDNA. TCRdb re-called the 5' RACE reads through MiXCR, storing one row per CDR3 protein. The sample has roughly 570,000 distinct CDR3 sequences, roughly 28% seen once. This CDR3 comprises 13 residues. Germline loops: CDR1 KGHDR, CDR2 SFDVKD. The V and J ends lost 3 bases and 7 bases respectively, with 9 bases between them. Concerning this clonotype itself: No antigen is known for it.

This TCR came from a woman in her 70s in good health. The V and J genes are TRBV24-1 and TRBJ2-4; no definite D call. The sequencing sample was made of blood. CDR3 region: CATSDRDPNIQYF. The CDR3 DNA follows: TGTGCCACCAGTGATCGCGACCCGAACATTCAGTACTTC.